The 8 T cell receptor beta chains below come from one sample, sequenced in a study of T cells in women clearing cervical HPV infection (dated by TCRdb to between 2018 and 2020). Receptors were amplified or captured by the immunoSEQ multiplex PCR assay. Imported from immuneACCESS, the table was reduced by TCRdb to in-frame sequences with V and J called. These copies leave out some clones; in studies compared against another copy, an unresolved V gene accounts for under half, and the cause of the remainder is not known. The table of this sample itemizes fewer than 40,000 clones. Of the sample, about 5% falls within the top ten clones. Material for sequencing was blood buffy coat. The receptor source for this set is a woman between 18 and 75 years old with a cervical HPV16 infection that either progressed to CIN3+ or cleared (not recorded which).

CDR3 sequence reads: CASSAKTGGESGYTF. CDR3 bases read: TGTGCCAGTAGTGCAAAGACAGGGGGCGAGTCTGGC. This rearrangement joins TRBV19 to TRBJ1-2, with 10 nucleotides matching TRBD1. The observed sequence ends 3 residues before the CDR3 terminus, with the missing tail filled in from the germline J gene. In germline, CDR1 is LNHDA, CDR2 SQIVND (reference sequence). The CDR3 is made up of 15 amino acids. The trim removed 5 bases at V and 7 bases at J, leaving 10 bases unmatched.

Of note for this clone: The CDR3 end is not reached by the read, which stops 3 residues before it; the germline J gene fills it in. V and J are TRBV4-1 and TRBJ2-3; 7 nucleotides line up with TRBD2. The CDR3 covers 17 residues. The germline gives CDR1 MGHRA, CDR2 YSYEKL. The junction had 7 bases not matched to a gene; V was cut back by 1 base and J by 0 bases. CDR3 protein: CASSQVEAGLSTDTQYF. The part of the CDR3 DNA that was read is TGCGCCAGCAGCCAAGTTGAAGCGGGACTAAGCACAGATACG.

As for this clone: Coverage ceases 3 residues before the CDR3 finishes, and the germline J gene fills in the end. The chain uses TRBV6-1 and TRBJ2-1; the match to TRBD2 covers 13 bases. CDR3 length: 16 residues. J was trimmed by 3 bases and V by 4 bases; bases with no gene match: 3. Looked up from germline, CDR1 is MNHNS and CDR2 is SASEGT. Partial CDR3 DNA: TGTGCCAGCAGTGGACTAGCGGGGGGCCACTACAATGAG. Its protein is CASSGLAGGHYNE. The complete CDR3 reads CASSGLAGGHYNEQFF.

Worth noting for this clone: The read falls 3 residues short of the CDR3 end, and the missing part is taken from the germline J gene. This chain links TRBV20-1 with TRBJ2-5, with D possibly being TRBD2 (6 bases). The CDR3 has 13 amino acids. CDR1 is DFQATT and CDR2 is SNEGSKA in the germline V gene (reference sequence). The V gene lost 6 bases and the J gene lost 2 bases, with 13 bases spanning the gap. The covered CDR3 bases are TGCAGTGCCGGGGCAGGGACTCAAGAGACC. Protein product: CSAGAGTQET. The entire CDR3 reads CSAGAGTQETQYF.

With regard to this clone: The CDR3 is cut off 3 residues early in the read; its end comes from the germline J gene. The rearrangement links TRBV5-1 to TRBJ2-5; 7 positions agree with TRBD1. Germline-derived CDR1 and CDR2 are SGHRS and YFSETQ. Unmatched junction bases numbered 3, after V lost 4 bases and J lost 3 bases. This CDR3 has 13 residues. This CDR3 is CASSLDRKETQYF. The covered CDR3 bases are TGCGCCAGCAGCCTGGACAGGAAAGAGACC.

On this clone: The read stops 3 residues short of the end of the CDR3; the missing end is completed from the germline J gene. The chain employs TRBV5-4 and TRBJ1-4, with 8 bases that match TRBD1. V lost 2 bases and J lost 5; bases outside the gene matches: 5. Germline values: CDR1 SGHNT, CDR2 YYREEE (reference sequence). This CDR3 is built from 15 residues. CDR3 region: CASSLTGGLNEKLFF. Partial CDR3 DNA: TGTGCCAGCAGCTTAACAGGGGGTCTGAATGAAAAA.

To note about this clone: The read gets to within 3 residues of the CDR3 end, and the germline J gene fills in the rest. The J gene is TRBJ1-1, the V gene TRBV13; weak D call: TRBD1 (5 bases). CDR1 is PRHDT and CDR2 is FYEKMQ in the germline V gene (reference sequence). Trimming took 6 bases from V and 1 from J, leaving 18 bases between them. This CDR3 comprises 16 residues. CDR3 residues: CASSSDRRTSNTEAFF. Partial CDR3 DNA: TGTGCCAGCAGTTCCGACCGCAGGACATCGAACACTGAA.

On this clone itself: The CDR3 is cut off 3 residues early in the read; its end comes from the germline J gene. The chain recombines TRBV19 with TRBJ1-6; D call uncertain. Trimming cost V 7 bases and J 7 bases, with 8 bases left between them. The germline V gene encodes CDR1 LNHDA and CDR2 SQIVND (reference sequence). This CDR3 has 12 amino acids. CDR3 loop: CASTGGNSPLHF. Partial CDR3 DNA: TGTGCCAGTACTGGCGGCAATTCACCC.